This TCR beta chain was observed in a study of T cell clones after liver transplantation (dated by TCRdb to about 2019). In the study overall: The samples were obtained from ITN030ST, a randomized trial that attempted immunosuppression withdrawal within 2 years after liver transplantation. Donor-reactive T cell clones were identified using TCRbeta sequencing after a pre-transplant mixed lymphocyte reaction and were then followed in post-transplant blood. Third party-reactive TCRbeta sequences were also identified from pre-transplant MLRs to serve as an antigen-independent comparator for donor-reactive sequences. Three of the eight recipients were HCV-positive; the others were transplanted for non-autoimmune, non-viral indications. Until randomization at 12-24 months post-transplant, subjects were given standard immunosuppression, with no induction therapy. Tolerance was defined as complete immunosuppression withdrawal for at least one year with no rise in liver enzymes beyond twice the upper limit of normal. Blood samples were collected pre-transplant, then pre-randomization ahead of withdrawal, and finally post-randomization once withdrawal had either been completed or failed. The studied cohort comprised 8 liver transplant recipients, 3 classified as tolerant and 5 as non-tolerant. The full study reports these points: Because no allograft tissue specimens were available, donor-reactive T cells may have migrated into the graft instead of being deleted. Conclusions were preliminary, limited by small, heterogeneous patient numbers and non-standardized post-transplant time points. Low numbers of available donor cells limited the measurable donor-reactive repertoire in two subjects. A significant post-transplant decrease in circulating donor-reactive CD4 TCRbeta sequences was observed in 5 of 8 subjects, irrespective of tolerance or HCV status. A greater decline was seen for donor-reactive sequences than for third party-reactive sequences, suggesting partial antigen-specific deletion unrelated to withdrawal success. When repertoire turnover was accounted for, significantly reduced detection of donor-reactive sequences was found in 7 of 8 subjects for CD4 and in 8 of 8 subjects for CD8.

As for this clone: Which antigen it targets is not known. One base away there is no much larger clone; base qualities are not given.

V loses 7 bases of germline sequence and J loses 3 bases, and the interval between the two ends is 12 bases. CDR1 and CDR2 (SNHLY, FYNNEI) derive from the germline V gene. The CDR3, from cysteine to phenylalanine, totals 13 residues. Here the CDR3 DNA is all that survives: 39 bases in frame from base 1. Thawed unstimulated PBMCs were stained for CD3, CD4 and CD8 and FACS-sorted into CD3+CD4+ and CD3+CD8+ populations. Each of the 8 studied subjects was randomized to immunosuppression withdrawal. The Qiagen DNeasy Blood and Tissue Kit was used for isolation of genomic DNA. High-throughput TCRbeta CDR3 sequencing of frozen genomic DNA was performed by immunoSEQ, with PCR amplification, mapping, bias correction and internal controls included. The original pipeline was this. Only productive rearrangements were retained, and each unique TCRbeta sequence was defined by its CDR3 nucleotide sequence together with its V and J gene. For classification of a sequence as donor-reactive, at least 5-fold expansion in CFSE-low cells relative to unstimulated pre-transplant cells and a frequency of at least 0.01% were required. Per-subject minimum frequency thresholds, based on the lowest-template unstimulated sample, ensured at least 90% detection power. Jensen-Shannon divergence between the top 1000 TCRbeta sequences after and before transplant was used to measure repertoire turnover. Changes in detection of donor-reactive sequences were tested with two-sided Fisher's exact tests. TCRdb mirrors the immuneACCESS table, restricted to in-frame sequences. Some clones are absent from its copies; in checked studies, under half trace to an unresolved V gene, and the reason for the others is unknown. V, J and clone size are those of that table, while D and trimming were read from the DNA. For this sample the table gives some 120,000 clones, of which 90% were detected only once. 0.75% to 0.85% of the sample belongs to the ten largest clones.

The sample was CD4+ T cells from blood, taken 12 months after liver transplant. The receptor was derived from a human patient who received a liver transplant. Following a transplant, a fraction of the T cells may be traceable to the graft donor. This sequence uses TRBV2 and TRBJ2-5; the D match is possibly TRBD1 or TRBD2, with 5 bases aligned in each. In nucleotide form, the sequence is TGTGCCAGCATCTCCGGGACCAAAGAGACCCAGTACTTC. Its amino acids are CASISGTKETQYF.